This T cell receptor beta chain was found in a study of blood T cell repertoires in COVID-19 (dated by TCRdb to about 2020). About the full investigation: Collaborator samples came from the United States, Italy and Spain and covered acute and convalescent phases of COVID-19. The material from the prospective study consisted of cDNA or gDNA derived from T cells, B-cell-depleted T cells, or PBMCs. Deeply sampled blood TCRbeta repertoires from subjects exposed to, actively infected with, or recovered from COVID-19 were included in the dataset. The repertoires were released in a freely available public database intended as a resource for research on the immune response to SARS-CoV-2. Samples came from the ongoing ImmuneRACE study (first 160 participants) plus 1,254 subjects from 6 global collaborators. The sample metadata nearly always contained a de-identified subject ID, COVID-19 status, age in years and sex. Where available, HLA class I and class II types were obtained from metadata supplied by the sample provider rather than from assay-based typing.

Summary of the overall study and its limitations: How much clinical and demographic metadata was included differed by source and by participant, and the metadata was provided uncurated.

V sheds 4 bases and J sheds 5 bases, leaving 14 bases between their ends. The CDR3, from cysteine to phenylalanine, totals 15 residues. Kept here is only the CDR3 DNA, which spans 45 bases and is read in frame from base 1. CDR1 and CDR2 were assigned from the germline V gene (reference sequence) as LGHDT and YNNKEL. The collaborating institutions used their own protocols to collect whole blood in K2EDTA tubes. For TCRbeta analysis, collaborators shipped samples as frozen whole blood, isolated PBMCs, or DNA extracted from either of those sample types. A word on this clone: The antigen it binds to is not known. No per-base quality is available; no much larger clone lies one base away.

TCRbeta CDR3 regions were amplified from genomic DNA by means of the immunoSEQ Assay, a bias-controlled multiplex PCR. The study's own analysis went as follows. Nucleated cell counts per sample were estimated from amplification of reference gene primers within the assay. Sequence reads were collapsed and filtered to measure the absolute abundance of every unique TCRbeta CDR3 rearrangement. For each sample, productive Simpson clonality was calculated as the square root of Simpson's diversity index over productive rearrangements. The clones in this table, taken by TCRdb from immuneACCESS, are in-frame only. Not every clone is retained; where verified, under half of the shortfall comes from an unresolved V gene, and the cause of the rest is unknown. For V, J and clone size, that table is used; D and trimming come from the DNA. In this sample the table shows more than 85,000 clones, under 85% of which occur a single time. Less than 25% of the sample belongs to the ten largest clones.

The specimen sequenced was peripheral blood. The chain couples TRBV3-1 (or the pseudogene TRBV3-2) to TRBJ2-2; TRBD2 is a possible D gene, resting on 5 matching bases. This clonotype originated in a man between 70 and 80 years old with acute or convalescent COVID-19. The DNA sequence is given as TGTGCCAGCAGCCGGGCGCCGGACTCAACCGGGGAGCTGTTTTTT. Its product reads: CASSRAPDSTGELFF.